Below, one TCR beta chain is given with its context. The junction does not match germline at one end; this may be a read error. The sample comes from a study of prognosis after radiotherapy for stage I lung cancer. Study overall: The study deemed all of its non-small cell lung cancer patients medically inoperable. The study recorded distant metastases in several patients (median 7 months) after radiotherapy and no significant progression in roughly 15.

Two-round multiplex PCR, the amplification method, yielded TCR beta CDR3 from genomic DNA. Gene-specific TRBV and TRBJ primers were used in PCR round one. Universal primers were used in the second PCR round. TCRdb reprocessed the multiplex PCR reads with MiXCR, giving one entry per CDR3 protein. The data show about 35,000 distinct CDR3 sequences, around a third seen once. Researchers took 5 to 7.5 milliliters of peripheral blood at each of two time points. This CDR3 comprises 14 residues. Germline lookup yields CDR1 SGHNT and CDR2 YENEEA. The origin of this receptor is a donor over 45 with non-small cell lung cancer. Sample: PBMCs, taken before or after stereotactic body radiation therapy (not recorded which). The chain recombines TRBV11-3 with TRBJ2-1; D possibly uses TRBD1 or TRBD2 (5 bases each). CDR3 DNA: TGTGCTAGCAGCTTAGGTAGAGGGGTCGTTGAGCAGTTCTTC. Encoded protein: CASSLGRGVVEQFF.